This T cell receptor beta chain was observed in a study of vaccination and CD4 T cells after COVID-19. Looking at the study overall: Samples were taken after vaccination, a median of approximately 72 days after dose two, with a range of 14 to 241. Investigators stimulated cells with overlapping spike peptides drawn from SARS-CoV-2, HCoV-NL63, HCoV-OC43 and HCoV-229E.

The treatment here: approximately nine-day PBMC culture with coronavirus spike peptide pools or control peptides (ViraFEST assay). With peptide pools, ViraFEST first expanded antigen-specific T cells and afterwards sequenced their TCRs. Concerning this clonotype itself: Its antigen is not known. It may be a read error: a sequence one base away is much more abundant.

CDR3 length equals 15 residues. Germline lookup yields CDR1 KGHDR and CDR2 SFDVKD. Study-wide results and caveats: The study found median SARS-CoV-2-reactive clonotypes rising from about 20 to 38, not significantly.

Sequencing of the DNA from cultured CD4+ T cells was carried out with the Oncomine TCR Beta short-read assay. TCRdb called the PCR reads again in MiXCR, with one record for every CDR3 protein. The sample contains under 11,000 distinct CDR3 sequences, about 77% of which appear only once. The sequenced sample consisted of CD4+ T cells from blood, cultured in vitro. The TCR comes from a human donor who had recovered from COVID-19. The J gene is TRBJ2-1, the V gene TRBV24-1, with D possibly being TRBD2 (5 bases). CDR3 in amino acids: CTTSDPRGRVGEQFF. The CDR3 bases are TGTACCACCAGTGATCCCCGTGGGCGGGTTGGTGAGCAGTTCTTC.